This T cell receptor (beta chain) was retrieved from a study of T cells in Graves' hyperthyroidism and ophthalmopathy. Study-wide context: Before any treatment, at initial diagnosis, peripheral blood was collected.

It was RNA transcripts that yielded the amplified TCR beta CDR3 regions. First-round RT-PCR of the TCR CDR3 relied on the HTBI primer set. TCRdb recomputed calls from the multiplex PCR reads with MiXCR, one row per CDR3 protein. The sample lists about 560,000 distinct CDR3 sequences, roughly 17% seen once, with about 17% in the top ten. The germline V gene has CDR1 MNHEY and CDR2 SVGEGT. The length of the CDR3 is 15 residues. V gave up 0 bases and J gave up 3 bases, with 11 bases separating them. The sequence was collected from a woman aged 18-30 years with Graves' hyperthyroidism. The chain employs TRBV6-2 or TRBV6-3 and TRBJ1-1, with D unclear. Material: blood. CDR3 sequence: CASSYSGVGDTEAFF. For the CDR3, the DNA is TGTGCCAGCAGTTACTCCGGAGTCGGGGACACTGAAGCTTTCTTT.